These 4 T cell receptor beta chains originate from one sample sequenced in a study of blood T cell repertoires in COVID-19. Produced via immunoSEQ multiplex PCR; TCRdb's table is partial and in-frame only. The profile shows 150,000 to 200,000 clones, 80% to 90% of them singletons. Sequencing input: peripheral blood. Every receptor here comes from a woman aged 70-85 years with COVID-19, enrolled during active disease.

The rearrangement joins TRBV13 to TRBJ1-6; tentative D call: TRBD1 (6 bases). V lost 3 bases to trimming and J lost 7 bases, with 7 bases between them. Germline loops: CDR1 PRHDT, CDR2 FYEKMQ (reference sequence). This CDR3 comprises 13 residues. The CDR3 sequence: CASSLQGNSPLHF. The CDR3 coding sequence is TGTGCCAGCAGCTTGCAGGGGAATTCACCCCTCCACTTT.

This chain uses TRBV24-1 with TRBJ2-2, with a tentative D call TRBD2 (6 bases). This CDR3 region has 16 residues. The ends were cut back, 5 bases at V and 0 bases at J, with 12 bases in the middle. Germline CDR1 reads KGHDR; CDR2 reads SFDVKD. CDR3 nucleotide sequence: TGTGCCACCAGTGTGGCTAGCGCGCCGAACACCGGGGAGCTGTTTTTT. Translated, it gives CATSVASAPNTGELFF.

The chain couples TRBV9 to TRBJ1-1, with 8 bases that match TRBD1. Trimming cost V 2 bases and J 5 bases; bases outside gene matches: 2. The CDR3 covers 13 residues. Germline loops: CDR1 SGDLS, CDR2 YYNGEE. In DNA, the CDR3 is TGTGCCAGCAGCGTCCAGGGGGCGACTGAAGCTTTCTTT. This codes for CASSVQGATEAFF. Looking up the rest from reference TRBV9 and TRBJ1-1 gives the full variable domain: DSGVTQTPKHLITATGQRVTLRCSPRSGDLSVYWYQQSLDQGLQFLIQYYNGEERAKGNILERFSAQQFPDLHSELNLSSLELGDSALYFCASSVQGATEAFFGQGTRLTVV.

This clone was found once. The chain couples TRBV28 to TRBJ2-5; 7 bases fit TRBD1. Losses at the gene ends were 4 bases for V and 5 bases for J; bases not matched to a gene: 4. The CDR3 is 13 residues long. Germline lookup yields CDR1 MDHEN and CDR2 SYDVKM. In nucleotides, the CDR3 is TGTGCCAGCAGTTATACAGGGGAGGAGACCCAGTACTTC. This codes for CASSYTGEETQYF.